The 19 T cell receptor beta chains below come from one sample, sequenced in a study of PD-1 blockade in classical Hodgkin lymphoma. Brentuximab vedotin exposure varied among the patients, all of whom had relapsed after autologous stem cell transplantation. TCRdb's table, derived via immunoSEQ multiplex PCR, lists solely in-frame clones and lacks some. The sample lists tens of thousands of clones, roughly 89% seen once, with approximately 22% in the top ten. The sample consisted of peripheral blood mononuclear cells (PBMCs), taken at baseline. Receptors originate from a human donor with classical Hodgkin lymphoma.

V gene TRBV18 combines with J gene TRBJ2-3, with 9 bases fitting TRBD2. Per the germline V gene, CDR1 is KGHSH and CDR2 is LQKENI. This CDR3 is 16 amino acids long. The V gene end was trimmed by 2 bases and the J gene end by 0 bases; junction bases not matched to a gene: 3. CDR3 bases: TGTGCCAGCTCACCAATAGCGGGAGCAAGCACAGATACGCAGTATTTT. Residues: CASSPIAGASTDTQYF.

V gene TRBV7-2 combines with J gene TRBJ1-1, with 7 bases aligning to TRBD1. The V gene end was trimmed by 2 bases and the J gene end by 3 bases; junction bases not matched to a gene: 6. There are 15 residues in the CDR3. Looked up from germline, CDR1 is SGHTA and CDR2 is FQGNSA. CDR3 region: CASSLRGRGDTEAFF. CDR3 sequence (DNA): TGTGCCAGCAGCTTAAGGGGGCGCGGAGACACTGAAGCTTTCTTT.

V usage is TRBV2 and J usage is TRBJ2-2, with 9 positions matching TRBD1. V lost 7 bases, J lost 4 bases, and 7 bases stayed unmatched. Germline V gene lookup returns CDR1 SNHLY and CDR2 FYNNEI. The CDR3 is 15 residues long. The CDR3 reads CASKIQGARTGELFF. The CDR3 nucleotides are TGTGCCAGCAAGATACAGGGGGCGCGCACCGGGGAGCTGTTTTTT. The full variable domain, rest sourced from reference TRBV2 and TRBJ2-2, is EPEVTQTPSHQVTQMGQEVILRCVPISNHLYFYWYRQILGQKVEFLVSFYNNEISEKSEIFDDQFSVERPDGSNFTLKIRSTKLEDSAMYFCASKIQGARTGELFFGEGSRLTVL.

The J gene is TRBJ1-1, the V gene TRBV7-2, with D possibly TRBD1 on 6 matching bases. Germline V gives CDR1 SGHTA, CDR2 FQGNSA. Trimming took off 5 bases at V and 0 bases at J, with 10 bases between the two ends. There are 14 residues in the CDR3. The CDR3 here is CASSVTGLNTEAFF. The CDR3 nucleotides are TGTGCCAGCAGCGTTACAGGGCTGAACACTGAAGCTTTCTTT. Drawing the rest from reference TRBV7-2 and TRBJ1-1, the complete variable domain is GAGVSQSPSNKVTEKGKDVELRCDPISGHTALYWYRQSLGQGLEFLIYFQGNSAPDKSGLPSDRFSAERTGGSVSTLTIQRTQQEDSAVYLCASSVTGLNTEAFFGQGTRLTVV.

With regard to this clone: At the DNA level, this CDR3 is encoded by other sequences in the same sample as well. V and J are TRBV5-1 and TRBJ1-1; D is ambiguous. Trimming stripped 1 base from V and 0 bases from J, with 4 bases between. The CDR3 spans 13 residues. Germline values: CDR1 SGHRS, CDR2 YFSETQ. The CDR3 bases are TGCGCCAGCAGCTTGACACTGAACACTGAAGCTTTCTTT. This gives the protein CASSLTLNTEAFF.

The chain employs TRBV11-1 and TRBJ2-7; 9 bases align to TRBD2. The CDR3 is made up of 15 amino acids. The germline V gene has CDR1 SGHAT and CDR2 FQDESV (reference sequence). Germline trimming cut 7 bases from V and 1 base from J; bases unmatched to any gene: 8. CDR3 sequence (DNA): TGTGCCAGCACCCGTAGCGGGAGAGGTTCCTACGAGCAGTACTTC. Amino acid sequence: CASTRSGRGSYEQYF.

The rearrangement links TRBV30 to TRBJ1-2; D not certain. Per germline, CDR1 GTSNPN and CDR2 SVGIG (reference sequence). V was trimmed by 1 base and J by 2 bases, leaving 8 bases between them. The CDR3 is 13 residues long. CDR3 bases: TGTGCCTGGAGTGGAATCCAGAACTATGGCTACACCTTC. It codes for CAWSGIQNYGYTF.

The chain carries TRBV5-1 and TRBJ2-3; TRBD2 agrees at 16 bases. V was clipped by 2 bases and J by 1 base; unmatched bases: 1. CDR3 length: 17 amino acids. CDR1 is SGHRS, CDR2 YFSETQ, per germline. The CDR3 is CASSLGTSGRGTDTQYF. The CDR3 nucleotides read TGCGCCAGCAGCTTAGGGACTAGCGGGAGGGGCACAGATACGCAGTATTTT.

The chain joins TRBV5-4 to TRBJ2-5; possibly TRBD1 or TRBD2 for D (5 bases each). The CDR3 length is 14 residues. V lost 9 bases and J 5 bases, leaving 20 bases between the germline ends. CDR1 and CDR2 (germline): SGHNT, YYREEE (reference sequence). The CDR3 is CANGVWGFLETQYF. DNA for the CDR3: TGTGCCAACGGGGTTTGGGGGTTCCTGGAGACCCAGTACTTC.

The gene calls are TRBV29-1 and TRBJ1-1; D gene unclear. The CDR3 sequence is 10 residues long. V lost 4 bases and J 0 bases, leaving 0 bases between the germline ends. Germline-derived CDR1 and CDR2 are SQVTM and ANQGSEA. CDR3 bases: TGCAGCGTTGTGAACACTGAAGCTTTCTTT. This codes for CSVVNTEAFF.

The CDR3 is CASSARDRDEGEKLFF. Written as DNA, the CDR3 is TGTGCCAGCAGCGCCCGAGACCGGGACGAAGGTGAAAAACTGTTTTTT. The genes are TRBV7-2 and TRBJ1-4; tentative D call: TRBD1 (5 bases). Trimming cost V 5 bases and J 7 bases, with 20 bases left between them. In germline, CDR1 is SGHTA, CDR2 FQGNSA. This CDR3 spans 16 amino acids.

The CDR3: CASSPNWVGSPAQHF. As DNA, the CDR3 is TGTGCCAGCAGCCCGAACTGGGTTGGGAGCCCGGCCCAGCATTTT. This chain uses TRBV28 with TRBJ1-5; D is ambiguous. Trimming removed 6 bases from V and 11 bases from J, with 23 bases in between. CDR1 and CDR2 from the germline V gene are MDHEN and SYDVKM. The CDR3 extends over 15 amino acids.

This clone was recorded only once. The V call is TRBV9, the J call TRBJ2-3; D gene ambiguous. Germline CDR1 reads SGDLS; CDR2 reads YYNGEE. The V end lost 0 bases, the J end lost 4 bases, and 3 bases lay between the germline ends. CDR3 length equals 12 residues. The DNA of the CDR3 is TGTGCCAGCAGCGTAGCGGCAGATACGCAGTATTTT. Translation gives CASSVAADTQYF. Complete variable domain (other parts from reference TRBV9 and TRBJ2-3): DSGVTQTPKHLITATGQRVTLRCSPRSGDLSVYWYQQSLDQGLQFLIQYYNGEERAKGNILERFSAQQFPDLHSELNLSSLELGDSALYFCASSVAADTQYFGPGTRLTVL.

The rearrangement links TRBV18 to TRBJ2-1; TRBD2 aligns across 10 bases. Germline loops: CDR1 KGHSH, CDR2 LQKENI. V was clipped by 7 bases and J by 8 bases; unmatched bases: 8. The CDR3 covers 14 residues. This CDR3 is CASFRPAGGDEQFF. The CDR3 region has the DNA TGTGCCAGCTTCCGGCCAGCGGGAGGGGATGAGCAGTTCTTC.

The CDR3 reads CASSLKRGGRERRETQYF. The CDR3, as DNA: TGTGCCAGCAGCTTAAAGAGGGGCGGGCGGGAGCGGCGAGAGACCCAGTACTTC. This chain uses TRBV7-9 with TRBJ2-5, with 7 bases matching TRBD2. The germline V gene has CDR1 SEHNR and CDR2 FQNEAQ (reference sequence). V dropped 2 bases and J dropped 4; count of bases not matched to a gene: 16. This CDR3 spans 18 amino acids.

J is TRBJ1-2 and V is TRBV7-2, with 10 bases lining up with TRBD1. V shed 0 bases, J shed 4 bases, and the junction held 8 bases outside the gene matches. Germline values: CDR1 SGHTA, CDR2 FQGNSA. CDR3 size: 17 residues. The CDR3 loop reads CASSLAFPDRGLYGYTF. The CDR3 nucleotides are TGTGCCAGCAGCTTAGCGTTCCCAGACAGGGGGCTCTATGGCTACACCTTC. The full variable domain, rest sourced from reference TRBV7-2 and TRBJ1-2, is GAGVSQSPSNKVTEKGKDVELRCDPISGHTALYWYRQSLGQGLEFLIYFQGNSAPDKSGLPSDRFSAERTGGSVSTLTIQRTQQEDSAVYLCASSLAFPDRGLYGYTFGSGTRLTVV.

This clone has just one count. This sequence joins TRBV10-3 and TRBJ1-1; D remains unclear. Germline CDR1 reads ENHRY; CDR2 reads SYGVKD. CDR3 length: 13 amino acids. Trimming stripped 0 bases from V and 5 bases from J, with 7 bases between. The CDR3: CAISESAGTEAFF. The CDR3 coding sequence is TGTGCCATCAGTGAGTCGGCGGGGACTGAAGCTTTCTTT.

The chain carries TRBV7-9 and TRBJ2-7, with D unclear. V was cut by 3 bases and J by 0 bases, with 12 bases left in between. The CDR3 runs 15 residues. The germline V gene has CDR1 SEHNR and CDR2 FQNEAQ (reference sequence). The CDR3 nucleotides read TGTGCCAGCAGCTTCGCCGGTCAAACCTCCTACGAGCAGTACTTC. Protein: CASSFAGQTSYEQYF.

The gene calls are TRBV5-1 and TRBJ2-7; the match to TRBD2 covers 7 bases. CDR1 is SGHRS and CDR2 is YFSETQ in the germline V gene. Trimming cost V 0 bases and J 2 bases; bases outside gene matches: 5. This CDR3 region has 15 residues. This CDR3 is CASSLASGETYEQYF. CDR3 nucleotide sequence: TGCGCCAGCAGCTTGGCTAGCGGAGAGACCTACGAGCAGTACTTC.